The rows below give T cell receptor beta chains drawn from one sample of a study of breast tumors, draining lymph nodes, adjacent tissues. MiXCR, run by TCRdb on the multiplex PCR reads, gives a single entry per CDR3 protein. The sample lists around 170,000 distinct CDR3 sequences, about 33% seen once, with around 4.5% in the top ten. Specimen: axillary lymph node tissue. The receptors were sampled from a female donor with breast cancer. Some clones in this sample may be carry-over from other donors' samples. CDR3s include the opening cysteine and the closing phenylalanine or tryptophan. The D gene is left open where the match is weak. Some rows mark clone size as missing; the rest say once, few, many or name a class of expanded clone.

TRBJ1-3 TRBV10-3 medium-sized NA TGTGCCATCAGTGAGTCGACGGCGGCTGGAAACACCATATATTTT CAISESTAAGNTIYF
TRBJ1-1 TRBV6-5 NA NA TGTGCCAGCAGTTTGACAATCCTGACGGAGGCTTTCTTT CASSLTILTEAFF
TRBJ1-4 TRBV3-2 NA NA TGTGCCAGCAGCCTTGAGACAGGGAAAGATGAAAAGCTGTTTTTT CASSLETGKDEKLFF
TRBJ2-3 TRBV20-1 many NA TGCAGTGCTAGCTCGGGGTGGGCTTATACGCAGTATTTT CSASSGWAYTQYF
TRBJ1-5 TRBV12-3/TRBV12-4 many NA TGTGCCAGCAGTAACAGGGCCGGGTTCAATCAGCCCCAGCATTTT CASSNRAGFNQPQHF
TRBJ2-7 TRBV7-9 many TRBD1 TGTGCCAGCAGCTTAGCGGGCAGGGGGATCCCCTACGAGCAGTACTTC CASSLAGRGIPYEQYF
TRBJ2-2 TRBV4-2 many TRBD2 TGTGCCAGCAGCCAAGAAGCGATAGCGGGAGGGTTCACCGGGGAGCTGTTTTTT CASSQEAIAGGFTGELFF
TRBJ2-1 TRBV15 many NA TGTGCCACCAGCAGAGCAGGGGGGAGGGGGGGGGATGAGCAGTTCTTC CATSRAGGRGGDEQFF
TRBJ1-4 TRBV13 many NA TGTGCCAGCAGCCTTCGGCAGGACCTTAATGAAAAACTGTTTTTT CASSLRQDLNEKLFF
TRBJ2-3 TRBV6-5 few NA TGTGCCAGCAGACGGGACGGAAACTCCGGGAGAGATACGCAGTATTTT CASRRDGNSGRDTQYF
TRBJ2-7 TRBV7-6 many TRBD1 TGTGCCAGCAGCTTAGAGCACAGGGGGCCTCTATACGAGCAGTACTTC CASSLEHRGPLYEQYF
TRBJ2-3 TRBV13 many TRBD1 TGTGCCAGCAGCTTAGGCCTTTGGGGGGACAGGCGCCTGGATACGCAGTATTTT CASSLGLWGDRRLDTQYF
TRBJ1-2 TRBV6-1 many NA TGTGCCAGCAGTGCAATGCGACCCACAGGGAATGGCTACACCTTC CASSAMRPTGNGYTF
TRBJ2-7 TRBV6-5 NA NA TGTGCCAGTATAACATGGGGTGAAGGTACCTACGAGCAGTACTTC CASITWGEGTYEQYF
TRBJ2-6 TRBV3-1 NA NA TGTGCCAGCAGACCACATACAGGGCTAAACACTGAAGCTTTC CASRPHTGLNTEAF
TRBJ1-3 TRBV29-1 NA NA TGCAGCGTTAGAGATGCAGCGGGGGGGACTGGAAACACCATATATTTT CSVRDAAGGTGNTIYF
TRBJ1-4 TRBV2 few NA TGTGCCAGCATGATACCTGCAACTAATGAAAAACTGTTTTTT CASMIPATNEKLFF
TRBJ1-2 TRBV7-2 many NA TGTGCCAGCAGTCAAGAGGGGGTATTCGGTGGCTACACCTTC CASSQEGVFGGYTF
TRBJ2-3 TRBV20-1 many NA TGCAGTGCTAGAGTAGGCGGCACAGATACGCAGTATTTT CSARVGGTDTQYF
TRBJ1-2 TRBV6-1 NA TRBD1 TGTGCCAGCAGTGGGGACAGGGGATTCTATGGCTACACCTTC CASSGDRGFYGYTF
TRBJ2-7 TRBV28 many NA TGTGCCAGCTGGGGTTCCTACGAGCAGTACTTC CASWGSYEQYF
TRBJ2-5 TRBV10-3 many TRBD1 TGTGCCATCAGTGCCCCCGGGACAGGGGCGGGAGAGACCCAGTACTTC CAISAPGTGAGETQYF
TRBJ2-5 TRBV7-9 NA TRBD1 TGTGCCAGCAGCTTAGCGACGGGGACAGGGGGGCTTTGGGAGACCCAGTACTTC CASSLATGTGGLWETQYF
TRBJ1-2 TRBV30 many TRBD1 TGTGCCTGGAGTTATGGACAGGGGGCATTGGATGGCTACACCTTC CAWSYGQGALDGYTF
TRBJ1-1 TRBV2 NA NA TGTGCCTCAGGCCGGGGGTTGAACACTGAAGCTTTCTTT CASGRGLNTEAFF
TRBJ1-5 TRBV27 NA NA TGTGCCAGCAGTCTCCCTTCAGCGGGGGCTGGGGAGCCCCAGCATTTT CASSLPSAGAGEPQHF
TRBJ2-3 TRBV6-1 few NA TGTGCCAGCAGCCCGGGCTACCAGGATACGCAGTATTTT CASSPGYQDTQYF
TRBJ2-1 TRBV27 many NA TGTGCCAGCAGTTTAGATACGGGCAATGAGCAGTTCTTC CASSLDTGNEQFF
TRBJ2-7 TRBV5-8 many TRBD2 TGTGCCAGCAGCTACGGACTAGCGGGTATCGGCGAGCAGTACTTC CASSYGLAGIGEQYF
TRBJ1-5 TRBV19 many NA TGTGCCAGTAGTGCGGGGTGGAGAGAGGGACAGCCCCAGCATTTT CASSAGWREGQPQHF
TRBJ2-5 TRBV6-5 many TRBD2 TGTGCCAGCAGGACACTAGCGGGGGGGTCGGGGACCCAGTACTTC CASRTLAGGSGTQYF
TRBJ2-1 TRBV6-1 NA TRBD1 TGTGCCAGCAGTCACGGGACAGGCGCCCGCAATGAGCAGTTCTTC CASSHGTGARNEQFF
TRBJ2-7 TRBV20-1 many NA TGCAGTGCTAGAGATGTCTTACTGAGTAACGAGCAGTACTTC CSARDVLLSNEQYF
TRBJ2-7 TRBV5-1 NA NA TGCGCCAGCAGGGGGGACAACCTCTACGAGCAGTACTTC CASRGDNLYEQYF
TRBJ1-5 TRBV12-3/TRBV12-4 many TRBD1 TGTGCCAGCAGTTTAACAGGGGGGGGCAATCAGCCCCAGCATTTT CASSLTGGGNQPQHF
TRBJ1-6 TRBV9 many NA TGTGCCAGCACCTTAGGAGGGGAGAATAATTCACCCCTCCACTTT CASTLGGENNSPLHF
TRBJ2-7 TRBV7-3 many NA TGTGCCAGCAGCTCCTGGGACACTGGGCACTACGAGCAGTACTTC CASSSWDTGHYEQYF
TRBJ1-4 TRBV19 many NA TGTGCCAGTAACCCGCGTGGGGGTAGGGTTGGTGAAAAACTGTTTTTT CASNPRGGRVGEKLFF
TRBJ1-5 TRBV20-1 few NA TGTCTGGCAGGCAATCAGCCCCAGCATTTT CLAGNQPQHF
TRBJ2-1 TRBV5-5 NA TRBD2 TGTGCCAGCAGCTTGGGTCTGGCTAGCGGGAATTACTACAATGAGCAGTTCTTC CASSLGLASGNYYNEQFF
TRBJ1-2 TRBV12-3/TRBV12-4 few TRBD1 TGTGCCAGCAATAAGGGACAGACGTACTATGGCTACATCTTC CASNKGQTYYGYIF
TRBJ1-6 TRBV11-3 many NA TGTGCCAGCAGCCCCCGGGACGGTAATTCACCCCTCCACTTT CASSPRDGNSPLHF
TRBJ2-1 TRBV27 few NA TGTGCCAGCAGTTTATCGACTTACAATGAGCAGTTCTTC CASSLSTYNEQFF
TRBJ2-1 TRBV9 few NA TGTGCCAGCAGCGTGGACTTGGCCTCCTTGGAGCAGTCCTTC CASSVDLASLEQSF
TRBJ2-7 TRBV19 many NA TGTGCCAGTAGTACCCTTGGGTCCTACGAGCAGTACTTC CASSTLGSYEQYF
TRBJ2-7 TRBV12-3/TRBV12-4 many TRBD2 TGTGCCAGCAGTCCCCGGACTAGCGGGAATTCCTACGAGCAGTACTTC CASSPRTSGNSYEQYF
TRBJ2-6 TRBV6-5 many NA TGTGCCAGCAGTTATTCTAGCTATGGGGCCAACGTCCTGACTTTC CASSYSSYGANVLTF
TRBJ1-1 TRBV6-5 NA NA TGTGCCAGCAGGGAAGAGAGCGTGAACACTGAAGCTTTCTTT CASREESVNTEAFF
TRBJ2-3 TRBV6-5 many TRBD2 TGTGCCAGCAGATCCGCCGGGACTAGCGGGGCAGATACGCAGTATTTT CASRSAGTSGADTQYF
TRBJ1-2 TRBV3-1 many NA TGTGCCAGCAGCCCCTGGATGACCTATGGCTACACCTTC CASSPWMTYGYTF
TRBJ2-2 TRBV11-3 many NA TGTGCCAGCAGCTTTGGAATTAGCGCGAACACCGGGGAGCTGTTTTTT CASSFGISANTGELFF
TRBJ2-5 TRBV12-3/TRBV12-4 NA TRBD1 TGTGCCAGCAGCCCCTCGGGACAGGGGGTCACCCAGTACTTC CASSPSGQGVTQYF
TRBJ2-2 TRBV9 many TRBD2 TGTGCCAGCAGCGGACTAGCGGGGGGGTCCGGGGAGCTGTTTTTT CASSGLAGGSGELFF
TRBJ2-7 TRBV7-3 NA NA TGTGCCAGCCACATAGCAGGCTCGGACGAGCAGTACTTC CASHIAGSDEQYF
TRBJ2-3 TRBV7-3 many TRBD1 TGTGCCAGCAGCCAGGGGGCCCAGCGGACCACAGATACGCAGTATTTT CASSQGAQRTTDTQYF
TRBJ1-5 TRBV2 many TRBD1 TGTGCCAGCAGCCGGGACAGATTCAATCAGCCCCAGCATTTT CASSRDRFNQPQHF
TRBJ2-7 TRBV11-2 NA NA TGTGCCAGCAGCTTAGATCACGGCATCGAGCAGTACTTC CASSLDHGIEQYF